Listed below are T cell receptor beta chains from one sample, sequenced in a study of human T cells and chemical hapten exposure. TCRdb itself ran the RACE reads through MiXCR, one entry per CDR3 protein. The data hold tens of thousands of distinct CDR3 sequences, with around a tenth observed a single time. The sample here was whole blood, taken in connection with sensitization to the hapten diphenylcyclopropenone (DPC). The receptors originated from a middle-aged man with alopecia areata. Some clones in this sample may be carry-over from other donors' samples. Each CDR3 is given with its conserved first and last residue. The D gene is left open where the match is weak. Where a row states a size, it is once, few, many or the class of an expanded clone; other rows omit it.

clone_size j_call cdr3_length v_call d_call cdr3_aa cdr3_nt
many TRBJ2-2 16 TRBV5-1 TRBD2 CASSLEPGGVTGELFF TGCGCCAGCAGCTTGGAACCGGGAGGGGTCACCGGGGAGCTGTTTTTT
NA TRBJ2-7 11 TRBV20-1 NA CSPKEGGEQYF TGCAGTCCCAAGGAAGGGGGCGAGCAGTACTTC
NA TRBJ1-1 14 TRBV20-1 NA CSATPRAGPTEAFF TGCAGTGCTACGCCCCGGGCCGGTCCCACTGAAGCTTTCTTT
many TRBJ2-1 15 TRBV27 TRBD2 CASSSLAGGYNEQFF TGTGCCAGCAGTTCTCTAGCGGGAGGATACAATGAGCAGTTCTTC
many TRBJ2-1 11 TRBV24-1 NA CASEGGNEQFF TGTGCCAGTGAAGGGGGGAATGAGCAGTTCTTC
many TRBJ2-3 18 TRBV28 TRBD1 CASSFYRGGNLRGDTQYF TGTGCCAGCAGTTTTTACAGAGGGGGCAATCTTAGGGGAGATACGCAGTATTTT
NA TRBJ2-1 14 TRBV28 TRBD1 CASWTTGIGGEQFF TGTGCCAGCTGGACGACAGGGATCGGAGGTGAGCAGTTCTTC
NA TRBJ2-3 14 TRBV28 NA CASSSTEVTDTQYF TGTGCCAGCAGTTCAACAGAGGTCACAGATACGCAGTATTTT
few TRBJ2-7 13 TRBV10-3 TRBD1 CAISEDREHEQYF TGTGCCATCAGTGAGGACAGGGAACACGAGCAGTACTTC
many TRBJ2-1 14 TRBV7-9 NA CASSLGGLYNEQFF TGTGCCAGCAGCTTGGGCGGGCTTTACAATGAGCAGTTCTTC
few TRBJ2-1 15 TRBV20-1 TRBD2 CSARPSGMNYNEQFF TGCAGTGCTAGACCTAGCGGGATGAACTACAATGAGCAGTTCTTC
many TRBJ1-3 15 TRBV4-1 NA CASSQDIGTGNTIYF TGCGCCAGCAGCCAAGATATTGGGACTGGAAACACCATATATTTT
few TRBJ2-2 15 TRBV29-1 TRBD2 CSVSGLADGTGELFF TGCAGCGTTTCGGGACTAGCGGACGGCACCGGGGAGCTGTTTTTT
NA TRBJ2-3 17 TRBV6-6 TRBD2 CASSYSGVLAGDETQYF TGTGCCAGCAGTTACTCGGGGGTCCTAGCGGGAGATGAGACGCAGTATTTT
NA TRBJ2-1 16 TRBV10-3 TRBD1 CAISSRTGTSYNEQFF TGTGCCATCAGTAGTAGGACAGGGACCTCCTACAATGAGCAGTTCTTC
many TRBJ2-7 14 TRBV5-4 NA CASSLLQGGDEQYF TGTGCCAGCAGCTTGTTGCAGGGGGGAGACGAGCAGTACTTC
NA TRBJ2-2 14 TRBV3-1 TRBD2 CASSPGTTTGELFF TGTGCCAGCAGCCCCGGGACTACCACCGGGGAGCTGTTTTTT
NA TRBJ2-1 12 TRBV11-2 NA CASSLGLNEQFF TGTGCCAGCAGCTTAGGACTCAATGAGCAGTTCTTC
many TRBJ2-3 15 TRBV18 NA CASSPGYQGLDTQYF TGTGCCAGCTCACCAGGCTACCAGGGGTTAGATACGCAGTATTTT
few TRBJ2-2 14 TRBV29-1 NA CSGFRRGSTGELFF TGCAGCGGCTTTAGGAGGGGAAGCACCGGGGAGCTGTTTTTT
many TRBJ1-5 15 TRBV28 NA CASSMAGRSNQPQHF TGTGCCAGCAGCATGGCGGGCAGGAGCAATCAGCCCCAGCATTTT
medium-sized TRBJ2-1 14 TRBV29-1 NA CSVARDSRRNEQFF TGCAGCGTTGCCCGGGACTCTCGCAGGAATGAGCAGTTCTTC
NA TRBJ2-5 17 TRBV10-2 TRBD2 CASRQGETSGARETQYF TGCGCCAGCAGACAGGGGGAGACTAGCGGGGCCAGGGAGACCCAGTACTTC
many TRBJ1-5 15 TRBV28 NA CASSRYRDSNQPQHF TGTGCCAGCAGTAGGTACCGGGACAGCAATCAGCCCCAGCATTTT
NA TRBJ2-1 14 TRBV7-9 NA CASSPDSSYNEQFF TGTGCCAGCAGTCCGGATTCGAGCTACAATGAGCAGTTCTTC
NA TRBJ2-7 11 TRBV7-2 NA CASSPAYEQYF TGTGCCAGCAGCCCAGCATACGAGCAGTACTTC
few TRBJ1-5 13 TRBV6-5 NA CASRGNSNQPQHF TGTGCCAGCAGGGGGAATAGCAATCAGCCCCAGCATTTT
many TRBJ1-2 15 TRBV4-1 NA CASSQVPLRENGYTF TGCGCCAGCAGCCAAGTTCCCCTTCGGGAGAATGGCTACACCTTC
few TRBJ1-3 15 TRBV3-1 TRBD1 CASSLPTGSGNTIYF TGTGCCAGCAGCCTGCCGACAGGGTCTGGAAACACCATATATTTT
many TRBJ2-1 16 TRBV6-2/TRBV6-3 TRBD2 CASSYALAGGYNEQFF TGTGCCAGCAGTTACGCGCTAGCGGGAGGTTACAATGAGCAGTTCTTC
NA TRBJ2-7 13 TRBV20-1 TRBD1 CSAHEGGDYEQYF TGCAGTGCACATGAAGGGGGCGACTACGAGCAGTACTTC
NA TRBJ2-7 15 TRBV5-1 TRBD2 CASSMAGGPEYEQYF TGCGCCAGCAGTATGGCGGGAGGGCCAGAGTACGAGCAGTACTTC
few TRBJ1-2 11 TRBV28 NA CASRGHYGYTF TGTGCCAGCCGAGGCCACTATGGCTACACCTTC
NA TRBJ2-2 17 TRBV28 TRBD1 CASLQQWTGGSTGELFF TGTGCCAGCTTACAGCAATGGACAGGGGGGTCCACCGGGGAGCTGTTTTTT
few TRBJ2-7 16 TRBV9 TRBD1 CASSPHSGTGNHEQYF TGTGCCAGCAGCCCCCACTCGGGGACAGGGAACCACGAGCAGTACTTC
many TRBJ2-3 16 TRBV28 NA CASSSRRTEFTDTQYF TGTGCCAGCAGTTCGAGACGGACAGAATTCACAGATACGCAGTATTTT
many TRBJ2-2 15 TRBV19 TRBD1 CASRRGQGNTGELFF TGTGCCAGTAGAAGGGGACAGGGGAACACCGGGGAGCTGTTTTTT
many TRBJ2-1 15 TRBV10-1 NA CASSDSRGGYNEQFF TGCGCCAGCAGCGATTCGAGGGGAGGCTACAATGAGCAGTTCTTC
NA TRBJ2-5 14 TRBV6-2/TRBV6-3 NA CASSPRAGMETQYF TGTGCCAGCTCCCCCCGAGCCGGGATGGAGACCCAGTACTTC
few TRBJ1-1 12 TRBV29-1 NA CSVVWGGAEAFF TGCAGCGTTGTTTGGGGAGGCGCTGAAGCTTTCTTT
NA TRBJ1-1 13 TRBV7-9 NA CASSLWENTEAFF TGTGCCAGCAGCCTTTGGGAAAACACTGAAGCTTTCTTT
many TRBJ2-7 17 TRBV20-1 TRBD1 CSARGGQGLAVTYEQYF TGCAGTGCCAGGGGGGGACAGGGTCTAGCGGTCACCTACGAGCAGTACTTC
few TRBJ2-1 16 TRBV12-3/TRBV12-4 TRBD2 CASRPAGLAGSNEQFF TGTGCCAGCAGACCTGCGGGACTAGCGGGATCAAATGAGCAGTTCTTC
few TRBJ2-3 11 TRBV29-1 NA CSVETGDTQYF TGCAGCGTTGAGACTGGGGATACGCAGTATTTT
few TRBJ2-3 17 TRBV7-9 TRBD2 CASSSSGLAGRSDTQYF TGTGCCAGCAGCTCGAGCGGACTAGCGGGAAGGTCAGATACGCAGTATTTT
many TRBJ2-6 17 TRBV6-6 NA CASSSRTLLSGANVLTF TGTGCCAGCAGTTCCAGGACGTTGCTCTCTGGGGCCAACGTCCTGACTTTC
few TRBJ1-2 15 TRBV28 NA CASSWDLQERFGYTF TGTGCCAGCAGTTGGGATCTACAGGAGAGGTTTGGCTACACCTTC
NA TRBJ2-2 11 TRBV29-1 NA CSVVGAGELFF TGCAGCGTTGTAGGGGCCGGGGAGCTGTTTTTT
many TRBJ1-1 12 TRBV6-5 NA CASSTVNTEAFF TGTGCCAGCAGCACAGTGAACACTGAAGCTTTCTTT
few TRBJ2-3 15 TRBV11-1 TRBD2 CASSPGEGRRDTQYF TGTGCCAGCAGCCCCGGGGAGGGGCGAAGAGATACGCAGTATTTT
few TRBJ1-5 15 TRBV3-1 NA CASSQGGARNQPQHF TGTGCCAGCAGCCAGGGAGGAGCACGCAATCAGCCCCAGCATTTT
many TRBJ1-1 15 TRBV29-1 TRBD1 CSVEGAGGAYTEAFF TGCAGCGTTGAAGGGGCAGGGGGCGCGTACACTGAAGCTTTCTTT
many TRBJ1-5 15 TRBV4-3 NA CASSQDYTANQPQHF TGCGCCAGCAGCCAAGATTACACGGCTAATCAGCCCCAGCATTTT